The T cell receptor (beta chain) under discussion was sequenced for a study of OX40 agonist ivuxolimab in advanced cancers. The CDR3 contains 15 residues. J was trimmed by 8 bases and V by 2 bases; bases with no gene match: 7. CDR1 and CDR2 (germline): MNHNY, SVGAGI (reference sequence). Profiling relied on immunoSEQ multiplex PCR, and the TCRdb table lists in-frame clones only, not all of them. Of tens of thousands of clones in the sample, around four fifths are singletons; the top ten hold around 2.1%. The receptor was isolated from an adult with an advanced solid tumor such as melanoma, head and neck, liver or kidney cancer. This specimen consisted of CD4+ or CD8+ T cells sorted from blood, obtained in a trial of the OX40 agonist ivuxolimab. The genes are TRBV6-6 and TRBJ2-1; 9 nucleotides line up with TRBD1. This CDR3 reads CASSYGTGRGDEQFF. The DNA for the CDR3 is TGTGCCAGCAGTTACGGGACAGGGAGGGGGGATGAGCAGTTCTTC.